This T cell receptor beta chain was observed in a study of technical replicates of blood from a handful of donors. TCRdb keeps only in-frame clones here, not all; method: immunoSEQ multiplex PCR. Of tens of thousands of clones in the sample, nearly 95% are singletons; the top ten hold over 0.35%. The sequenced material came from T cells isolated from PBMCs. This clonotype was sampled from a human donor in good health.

Here the CDR3 reads CASSLAQGTGGYTF. The DNA for the CDR3 is TGCGCCAGCAGCTTGGCACAGGGTACGGGTGGCTACACCTTC. J is TRBJ1-2 and V is TRBV5-1, with a tentative D call TRBD1 (6 bases). Trimming pared 0 bases from V and 7 bases from J, leaving 13 bases between. The CDR3 sequence is 14 residues long. CDR1 SGHRS and CDR2 YFSETQ come from the germline V gene.